These 25 T cell receptor beta chains originate from one sample sequenced in a study of control samples from healthy donors and cancer patients. Produced via immunoSEQ multiplex PCR; TCRdb's table is partial and in-frame only. This table holds about 15,000 clones, 87% found once. Sequencing input: PBMCs. These receptors were obtained from a woman in her 70s with colorectal cancer.

The chain is built from TRBV7-9 and TRBJ2-3; unclear D gene. This CDR3 comprises 12 residues. CDR1 is SEHNR and CDR2 is FQNEAQ in the germline V gene (reference sequence). Trimming left V 4 bases short and J 7 bases short, with 9 bases between. CDR3 sequence: CASSSYFYTQYF. The CDR3 coding sequence is TGTGCCAGCAGCTCTTACTTCTATACGCAGTATTTT.

The rearrangement links TRBV5-1 to TRBJ2-1, with 11 bases identical to TRBD2. Unmatched junction bases numbered 3, after V lost 0 bases and J lost 1 base. This CDR3 has 17 residues. CDR1 is SGHRS and CDR2 is YFSETQ in the germline V gene. CDR3 protein: CASSLAASGGSYNEQFF. In DNA form, the CDR3 reads TGCGCCAGCAGCTTGGCTGCTAGCGGGGGGTCCTACAATGAGCAGTTCTTC. Full variable domain (missing parts from reference TRBV5-1 and TRBJ2-1): KAGVTQTPRYLIKTRGQQVTLSCSPISGHRSVSWYQQTPGQGLQFLFEYFSETQRNKGNFPGRFSGRQFSNSRSEMNVSTLELGDSALYLCASSLAASGGSYNEQFFGPGTRLTVL.

This chain connects TRBV2 to TRBJ1-5; tentative D call: TRBD1 (5 bases). Germline CDR1 SNHLY, CDR2 FYNNEI. This CDR3 is 16 amino acids long. V was clipped by 6 bases and J by 1 base, with 16 bases between them. The CDR3 reads CASRGPKSLSNQPQHF. The DNA of the CDR3 is TGTGCCAGCAGGGGGCCTAAGTCTTTGAGCAATCAGCCCCAGCATTTT.

The chain recombines TRBV6-5 with TRBJ2-1; no reliable D call. The ends were cut back, 10 bases at V and 10 bases at J, with 11 bases in the middle. CDR3 size: 10 residues. The germline gives CDR1 MNHEY, CDR2 SVGAGI. DNA for the CDR3: TGTGCCACCAGACGGAAGGAGCAGTTCTTC. Translation gives CATRRKEQFF.

V usage is TRBV19 and J usage is TRBJ2-5; 8 bases align to TRBD2. This CDR3 has 16 amino acids. From germline, CDR1 is LNHDA and CDR2 SQIVND (reference sequence). With V trimmed by 3 bases and J by 3 bases, 9 bases remained unmatched. The CDR3 region has the DNA TGTGCCAGTAGTATCCAAAGGACTAGCCTAAAAGAGACCCAGTACTTC. Amino acids: CASSIQRTSLKETQYF.

This clone was counted only a few times. This chain uses TRBV12-5 with TRBJ2-1; 7 bases align to TRBD2. The CDR3 is 15 amino acids. Losses at the gene ends were 1 base for V and 6 bases for J; bases not matched to a gene: 6. In germline, CDR1 is LGHNT, CDR2 FRNRAP. The CDR3 sequence is CASGLGGGSRNEQFF. CDR3 bases: TGTGCTAGTGGTTTGGGGGGAGGGTCCCGCAATGAGCAGTTCTTC.

This clone was seen once. The chain is built from TRBV14 and TRBJ2-7, with no clear D. Trimming shortened V by 1 base and J by 8 bases, and 6 bases separated the two germline ends. CDR1 and CDR2 (germline): SGHDN, FVKESK. The CDR3 totals 11 residues. CDR3 region: CASSQVRKQYF. The CDR3 DNA reads as TGTGCCAGCAGCCAAGTAAGGAAGCAGTACTTC.

The sample holds a few counts of this clone. The chain combines TRBV19 with TRBJ2-7, with D perhaps matching TRBD2 (6 bases). CDR3 size: 14 residues. The V gene's germline CDR1 is LNHDA and CDR2 SQIVND (reference sequence). Trimming stripped 3 bases from V and 6 bases from J, with 15 bases between. CDR3 in amino acids: CASSIMEGSGEQYF. CDR3 bases: TGTGCCAGTAGTATCATGGAGGGGTCGGGCGAGCAGTACTTC.

This rearrangement joins TRBV15 to TRBJ1-2, with a tentative D call TRBD1 (5 bases). With 0 bases removed from V and 2 bases from J, the gap between germline ends came to 7 bases. CDR3 length: 14 amino acids. Germline CDR1 reads LNHNV; CDR2 reads YYDKDF (reference sequence). The DNA of the CDR3 is TGTGCCACCAGCAGAGACCAGGGCAACTATGGCTACACCTTC. It yields the protein CATSRDQGNYGYTF.

The chain has TRBV5-1 and TRBJ1-6; a possible D gene is TRBD1 (6 bases). This CDR3 is built from 14 residues. Trimming removed 6 bases from V and 7 bases from J, with 14 bases in between. CDR1 is SGHRS and CDR2 is YFSETQ in the germline V gene. The CDR3, as DNA: TGCGCCAGCACCACAGGGTCGGGGAATTCACCCCTCCACTTT. Protein product: CASTTGSGNSPLHF. The full variable domain, in which reference TRBV5-1 and TRBJ1-6 provide the parts outside the CDR3, is KAGVTQTPRYLIKTRGQQVTLSCSPISGHRSVSWYQQTPGQGLQFLFEYFSETQRNKGNFPGRFSGRQFSNSRSEMNVSTLELGDSALYLCASTTGSGNSPLHFGNGTRLTVT.

The J gene is TRBJ2-7, the V gene TRBV7-2; D unclear. This CDR3 spans 15 amino acids. The V end lost 7 bases, the J end lost 3 bases, and 19 bases lay between the germline ends. Germline V gene data show CDR1 as SGHTA and CDR2 as FQGNSA. CDR3 region: CASTQTPGGNYEQYF. The CDR3 DNA reads TGTGCCAGCACCCAGACGCCGGGTGGAAACTACGAGCAGTACTTC.

The V gene is TRBV12-3 or TRBV12-4, the J gene TRBJ2-7; no clear D. This CDR3 has 10 residues. V was trimmed by 11 bases and J by 0 bases, leaving 5 bases between them. The CDR3 coding sequence is TGTGCCGGTAGCTCCTACGAGCAGTACTTC. Its translation is CAGSSYEQYF.

This rearrangement joins TRBV4-1 to TRBJ1-2; D unresolved. CDR1 is MGHRA, CDR2 YSYEKL, per germline. V lost 1 base to trimming and J lost 2 bases, with 8 bases between them. The CDR3 runs to 14 residues. CDR3 amino acids: CASSQAGINYGYTF. The CDR3 DNA is TGCGCCAGCAGCCAAGCCGGGATAAACTATGGCTACACCTTC.

The chain couples TRBV4-2 to TRBJ2-7; D tentatively fits TRBD1 or TRBD2 (5 bases each). The CDR3 spans 16 residues. V was cut by 0 bases and J by 0 bases, with 12 bases left in between. Germline V gives CDR1 LGHNA, CDR2 YNFKEQ. The CDR3, as DNA: TGTGCCAGCAGCCAAGATCGGGGCGCCAACTCCTACGAGCAGTACTTC. It codes for CASSQDRGANSYEQYF.

This rearrangement joins TRBV7-8 to TRBJ1-1; D remains ambiguous. The length of the CDR3 is 14 residues. Germline V gives CDR1 SGHVS, CDR2 FQNEAQ. V lost 4 bases, J lost 0 bases, and 9 bases lay in between. The CDR3 sequence is CASSWGRLNTEAFF. In nucleotides, the CDR3 is TGTGCCAGCAGCTGGGGAAGGCTGAACACTGAAGCTTTCTTT.

This chain joins TRBV4-3 and TRBJ2-1; a possible D gene is TRBD1 (5 bases). V was clipped by 0 bases and J by 5 bases, with 11 bases between them. This CDR3 is 15 amino acids long. Germline CDR1 is LGHNA and CDR2 is YSLEER. CDR3: CASSQDQGHHNEQFF. In DNA, the CDR3 is TGCGCCAGCAGCCAAGATCAGGGCCACCACAATGAGCAGTTCTTC.

The chain has TRBV19 and TRBJ2-7; D remains ambiguous. CDR1 and CDR2 (germline): LNHDA, SQIVND (reference sequence). This CDR3 comprises 15 residues. Trimming removed 1 base at V and 2 bases at J, with 12 bases between. CDR3 sequence reads: CASSIGTGLAYEQYF. CDR3 bases: TGTGCCAGTAGTATAGGGACGGGTTTGGCCTACGAGCAGTACTTC.

The chain couples TRBV11-1 to TRBJ1-1, with D possibly matching TRBD1 (5 bases). Per the germline V gene, CDR1 is SGHAT and CDR2 is FQDESV (reference sequence). V was cut by 1 base and J by 6 bases, with 6 bases left in between. The CDR3 loop spans 12 amino acids. CDR3 protein: CASSLGGPEAFF. CDR3 bases: TGTGCCAGCAGCTTAGGGGGCCCTGAAGCTTTCTTT.

The chain recombines TRBV3-1 (or the pseudogene TRBV3-2) with TRBJ2-2; TRBD1 matches 7 bases. The germline V gene encodes CDR1 LGHDT and CDR2 YNNKEL (reference sequence). CDR3 length: 15 amino acids. Germline trimming cut 4 bases from V and 3 bases from J; bases unmatched to any gene: 5. DNA for the CDR3: TGTGCCAGCAGCCTCACAGGGGCCCACACCGGGGAGCTGTTTTTT. Translated: CASSLTGAHTGELFF.

In regard to this clone: The same CDR3 is also encoded by other DNA sequences in this sample. The rearrangement joins TRBV18 to TRBJ1-1; possible D gene TRBD1, 5 bases. Germline CDR1 is KGHSH and CDR2 is LQKENI. Trimming removed 0 bases at V and 7 bases at J, with 15 bases between. The CDR3 runs 15 residues. This chain's CDR3 is CASSPPTGGTVEAFF. CDR3 DNA sequence: TGTGCCAGCTCACCACCGACGGGGGGAACGGTTGAAGCTTTCTTT.

This chain joins TRBV27 and TRBJ2-3; 13 nucleotides agree with TRBD2. J was trimmed by 5 bases and V by 6 bases; bases with no gene match: 5. The CDR3 sequence is 15 residues long. CDR1 and CDR2 (germline): MNHEY, SMNVEV (reference sequence). The chain's CDR3 is CASRSGLAGVDTQYF. CDR3 nucleotides: TGTGCCAGCAGGTCCGGACTAGCGGGGGTAGATACGCAGTATTTT.

V usage is TRBV29-1 and J usage is TRBJ2-1, with 12 nucleotides matching TRBD1. Germline assignment: CDR1 SQVTM and CDR2 ANQGSEA. CDR3 size: 15 residues. V shed 1 base and J 8 bases; nucleotides not matched to a gene: 6. In nucleotides, the CDR3 is TGCAGCGTTGAAGGGACCCGGGACAGGGGGCATGAGCAGTTCTTC. Translation gives CSVEGTRDRGHEQFF.

V is TRBV18 and J is TRBJ2-7; D gene unclear. Germline loops: CDR1 KGHSH, CDR2 LQKENI. The CDR3 has 14 amino acids. V gave up 1 base and J gave up 4 bases, with 11 bases separating them. In DNA form, the CDR3 reads TGTGCCAGCTCACCACGATCCTTTGAGTACGAGCAGTACTTC. Its protein product is CASSPRSFEYEQYF. The full variable domain, in which reference TRBV18 and TRBJ2-7 provide the parts outside the CDR3, is NAGVMQNPRHLVRRRGQEARLRCSPMKGHSHVYWYRQLPEEGLKFMVYLQKENIIDESGMPKERFSAEFPKEGPSILRIQQVVRGDSAAYFCASSPRSFEYEQYFGPGTRLTVT.

CDR3 in DNA: TGTGCCAGCAGCTTAACCGGGACAGCCTCGGATACGCAGTATTTT. Amino acid sequence: CASSLTGTASDTQYF. This rearrangement joins TRBV7-3 to TRBJ2-3, with 7 positions matching TRBD1. The V gene end was trimmed by 0 bases and the J gene end by 6 bases; junction bases not matched to a gene: 6. The CDR3 spans 15 residues. The germline V gene encodes CDR1 SGHTA and CDR2 FQGTGA.

This clone has just a few counts. Distinct nucleotide sequences in the sample also encode this CDR3. The chain couples TRBV18 to TRBJ2-3; 8 nucleotides match TRBD1. The CDR3 totals 15 residues. Germline V gives CDR1 KGHSH, CDR2 LQKENI. V dropped 3 bases and J dropped 2; count of bases not matched to a gene: 4. The CDR3 region has the DNA TGTGCCAGCTCACCTCCGGGACAGGTCACAGATACGCAGTATTTT. Its translation: CASSPPGQVTDTQYF.